This T cell receptor beta chain is from a study of T cells expressing NK-cell markers. Overall study findings and caveats: A few donors showed these clonotypes also leading the CD3+CD56-NKG2C+ fraction. Roughly 6 donors had dominant NKG2C+ clonotypes that comprised about 1.0-8% of their CD8+ T cells. No clear determination of HCMV specificity was made for expanded NKG2C+ T cell clones.

With respect to this clonotype: Its antigen is not identified.

TCRdb reprocessed the 5' RACE reads and keeps a single row for each CDR3 protein, giving no DNA. This specimen shows around 550,000 distinct CDR3 sequences; the ten leading clones hold approximately 3.6%. The sequencing sample was made of blood T cells: a sorted CD56 or NKG2C T cell subset, CD4+ or CD8+ T cells, or bulk PBMC T cells (not recorded which). This TCR was recovered from a man between 18 and 35 years old in good health.

This chain's CDR3 is CASSQGTGIDTDTQYF. The rearrangement uses TRBV4-3 and TRBJ2-3; TCRdb's D gene call, TRBD1, goes unchecked for lack of DNA. CDR1 LGHNA and CDR2 YSLEER come from the germline V gene. The CDR3 totals 16 residues.